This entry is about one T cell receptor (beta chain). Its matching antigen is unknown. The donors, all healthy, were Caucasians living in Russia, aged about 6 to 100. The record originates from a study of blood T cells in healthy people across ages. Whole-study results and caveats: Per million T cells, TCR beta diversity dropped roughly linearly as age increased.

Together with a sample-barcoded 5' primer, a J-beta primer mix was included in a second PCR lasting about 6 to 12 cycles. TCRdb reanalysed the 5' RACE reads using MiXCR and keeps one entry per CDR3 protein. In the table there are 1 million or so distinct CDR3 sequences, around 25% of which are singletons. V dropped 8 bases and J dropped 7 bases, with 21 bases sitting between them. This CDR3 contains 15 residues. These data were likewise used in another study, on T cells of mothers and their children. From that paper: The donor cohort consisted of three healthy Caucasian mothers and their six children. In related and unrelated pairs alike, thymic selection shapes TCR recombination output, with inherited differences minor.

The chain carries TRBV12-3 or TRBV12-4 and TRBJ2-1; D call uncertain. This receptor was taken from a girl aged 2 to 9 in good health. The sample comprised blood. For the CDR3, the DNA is TGTGCCAGCCGGACCCGAGCAACAGAGAGGAATGAGCAGTTCTTC. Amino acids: CASRTRATERNEQFF.